The 10 T cell receptor beta chains below were found in one sample sequenced in a study of blood T cell repertoires in COVID-19. The data were produced by immunoSEQ multiplex PCR, yet TCRdb's version contains in-frame clones alone and is incomplete. The sample lists 50,000 or so clones, over 70% seen once, with roughly three fifths in the top ten. Sequenced material: peripheral blood. The receptors shown here come from a man between 65 and 80 years old with acute or convalescent COVID-19.

This chain connects TRBV5-1 to TRBJ1-2; 7 nucleotides line up with TRBD1. The trim removed 4 bases at V and 8 bases at J, leaving 14 bases unmatched. The CDR3 has 15 amino acids. Germline-derived CDR1 and CDR2 are SGHRS and YFSETQ. The CDR3: CASSLERGQRGGYTF. The CDR3 DNA reads TGCGCCAGCAGCCTGGAGAGGGGGCAGCGCGGGGGCTACACCTTC.

J is TRBJ2-2 and V is TRBV11-2; 8 nucleotides agree with TRBD2. The CDR3 totals 14 residues. CDR1 is SGHAT and CDR2 is FQNNGV in the germline V gene. Trimming cost V 5 bases and J 4 bases; bases outside gene matches: 3. The CDR3 reads CASSRGGITGELFF. CDR3 nucleotides: TGTGCCAGCAGCCGCGGGGGGATCACCGGGGAGCTGTTTTTT. The full variable domain, in which reference TRBV11-2 and TRBJ2-2 provide the parts outside the CDR3, is EAGVAQSPRYKIIEKRQSVAFWCNPISGHATLYWYQQILGQGPKLLIQFQNNGVVDDSQLPKDRFSAERLKGVDSTLKIQPAKLEDSAVYLCASSRGGITGELFFGEGSRLTVL.

V and J are TRBV19 and TRBJ2-2, with 9 bases fitting TRBD1. The length of the CDR3 is 15 residues. The germline gives CDR1 LNHDA, CDR2 SQIVND (reference sequence). With 3 bases clipped from V and 3 bases from J, the junction kept 2 bases outside the gene matches. The CDR3, as DNA: TGTGCCAGTAGTATGGGGACAGGGTACACCGGGGAGCTGTTTTTT. This translates into CASSMGTGYTGELFF.

The V and J genes are TRBV4-1 and TRBJ1-4; D unresolved. The CDR3 is 17 amino acids. Germline V CDR1 and CDR2: MGHRA, YSYEKL. Between the trimmed V and J ends, which lost 0 bases and 8 bases, there was a span of 19 bases. CDR3 sequence reads: CASSQEAPSLLQEKLFF. DNA of the CDR3: TGCGCCAGCAGCCAAGAAGCCCCCTCTCTGTTACAGGAAAAACTGTTTTTT.

The gene calls are TRBV6-6 and TRBJ1-2, with TRBD1 identical over 7 bases. V gave up 4 bases and J gave up 8 bases; unmatched junction bases: 10. Germline-derived CDR1 and CDR2 are MNHNY and SVGAGI (reference sequence). The CDR3 has 14 amino acids. In DNA, the CDR3 is TGTGCCAGCAGTTCCATTGGACAGGTCCGGGGCTACACCTTC. It codes for CASSSIGQVRGYTF.

The V call is TRBV6-5, the J call TRBJ2-3; D is ambiguous. The V end was cut by 6 bases, the J end by 2 bases, with 6 bases between. Germline-derived CDR1 and CDR2 are MNHEY and SVGAGI. The CDR3 extends over 12 amino acids. In nucleotides, the CDR3 is TGTGCCAGCAGGACATCCACAGATACGCAGTATTTT. It is translated as CASRTSTDTQYF.

The rearrangement uses TRBV30 and TRBJ2-4; a weak D match, TRBD2 (7 bases). This CDR3 is built from 13 residues. V shed 0 bases and J shed 6 bases, with 9 bases lying between them. CDR1 and CDR2 from the germline V gene are GTSNPN and SVGIG (reference sequence). The CDR3 DNA sequence: TGTGCCTGGAGTGTTAGGGGGGGAAACATTCAGTACTTC. Translated: CAWSVRGGNIQYF.

The gene calls are TRBV6-2 or TRBV6-3 and TRBJ2-4; TRBD2 aligns across 10 bases. The ends lost 5 bases at V and 4 bases at J; junction bases unmatched: 8. CDR1 is MNHEY, CDR2 SVGEGT, per germline. CDR3 size: 16 residues. CDR3 sequence reads: CASSPLAGSEKNIQYF. In DNA form, the CDR3 reads TGTGCCAGCAGTCCACTAGCGGGGAGCGAGAAAAACATTCAGTACTTC.

The chain joins TRBV6-5 to TRBJ1-3, with D unclear. CDR3 length: 15 amino acids. V gave up 7 bases and J gave up 2 bases, with 15 bases separating them. CDR1 and CDR2 from the germline V gene are MNHEY and SVGAGI. In nucleotides, the CDR3 is TGTGCCAGCATTAGGATAGCTGACCCTGGAAACACCATATATTTT. This translates into CASIRIADPGNTIYF.

The rearrangement uses TRBV5-1 and TRBJ2-3; 7 bases line up with TRBD2. The germline V gene encodes CDR1 SGHRS and CDR2 YFSETQ. The ends lost 4 bases at V and 4 bases at J; junction bases unmatched: 6. The CDR3 totals 14 residues. The CDR3 nucleotides are TGCGCCAGCAGCCCGGGGGGACCTTCAGATACGCAGTATTTT. This sequence encodes CASSPGGPSDTQYF.